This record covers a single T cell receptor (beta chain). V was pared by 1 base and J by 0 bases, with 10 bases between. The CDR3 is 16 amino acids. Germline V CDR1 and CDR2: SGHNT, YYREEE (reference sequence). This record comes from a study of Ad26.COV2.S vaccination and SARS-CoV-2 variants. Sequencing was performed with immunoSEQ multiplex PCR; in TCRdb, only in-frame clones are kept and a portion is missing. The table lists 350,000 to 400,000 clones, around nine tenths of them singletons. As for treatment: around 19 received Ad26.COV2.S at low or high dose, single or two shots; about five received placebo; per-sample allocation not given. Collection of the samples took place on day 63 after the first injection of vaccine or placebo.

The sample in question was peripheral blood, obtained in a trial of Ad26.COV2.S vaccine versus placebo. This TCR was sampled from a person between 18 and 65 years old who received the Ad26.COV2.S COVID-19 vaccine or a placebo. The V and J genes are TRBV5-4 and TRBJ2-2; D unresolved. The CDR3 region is CASSLFAGSNTGELFF. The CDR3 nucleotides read TGTGCCAGCAGCTTGTTCGCAGGATCGAACACCGGGGAGCTGTTTTTT.